This T cell receptor beta chain was documented in a study of OX40 agonist ivuxolimab in advanced cancers. Looking at the study overall: The patients got ivuxolimab, which is an agonistic anti-OX40 (CD134) antibody.

Clones were sequenced by immunoSEQ multiplex PCR, and TCRdb holds only the in-frame ones, with some missing. Seen here are roughly 34,000 clones, about four fifths observed once, and the top ten hold roughly 25%. Sample: CD4+ or CD8+ T cells sorted from blood, taken in a trial of the OX40 agonist ivuxolimab. This clonotype was obtained from an adult with an advanced solid tumor such as melanoma, head and neck, liver or kidney cancer.

The CDR3 protein is CASQQSQGASTDTQYF. CDR3 nucleotides: TGTGCCAGCCAGCAAAGTCAGGGGGCAAGCACAGATACGCAGTATTTT. The chain joins TRBV13 to TRBJ2-3; 8 bases match TRBD1. V was clipped by 8 bases and J by 0 bases; unmatched bases: 10. CDR1 is PRHDT and CDR2 is FYEKMQ in the germline V gene (reference sequence). There are 16 residues in the CDR3.